Sequencing of this TCR beta chain was carried out in a study of T cell changes during pregnancy in multiple sclerosis. The V and J ends lost 0 bases and 4 bases respectively, with 7 bases between them. Germline V gives CDR1 LGHNA, CDR2 YSLEER. The CDR3 consists of 14 residues. TCRdb's copy holds only in-frame clones and misses some; the assay was immunoSEQ multiplex PCR. The sample has 95,000 to 110,000 clones; 85% to 95% are singletons. The starting material was peripheral blood, obtained in the third trimester of pregnancy. This TCR was recovered from a female donor in good health, enrolled as a control in a pregnancy study. The V and J genes are TRBV4-3 and TRBJ1-5; D gene ambiguous. The CDR3 sequence: CASSQEGGNQPQHF. The CDR3 region has the DNA TGCGCCAGCAGCCAAGAAGGAGGGAATCAGCCCCAGCATTTT.